What follows describes a single TCR beta chain. Its antigen is currently not known. Per-nucleotide qualities are absent, and no much larger clonotype sits a single base away. From the germline V gene (reference sequence), CDR1 is LNHDA and CDR2 is SQIVND. The CDR3 goes from the cysteine to the phenylalanine over 14 residues. Only the CDR3 region is kept as DNA, spanning 42 bases read in frame from base 1. V is clipped by 7 bases and J by 1 base, and the sequence between their germline boundaries is 14 bases long. The library was prepared using the immunoSEQ multiplex PCR assay. As for the authors' bioinformatics: To diagnose cytomegalovirus status from the catalog of TCR beta chain sequences, a statistical classification framework was built. Imported from immuneACCESS, the table was reduced by TCRdb to in-frame sequences with V and J called. These copies leave out some clones; in studies compared against another copy, an unresolved V gene accounts for under half, and the cause of the remainder is not known. V, J and clone size were drawn from that table, and D and trimming were deduced from the DNA. The sample records around 200,000 clones, roughly 80% of which are singletons. The top ten clones comprise 2.8% of the sample.

The sample is drawn from a study of cytomegalovirus exposure and HLA in healthy donors (TCRdb year 2017). Broadly, across the study: A later analysis indicated that the 90 to 150 validation repertoires were generated on the platform also employed for the 650 to 850 repertoires of the first cohort. The study was designed to test whether signatures of past pathogen exposure could be identified by cataloging public T cell receptors. Besides the first cohort of approximately 710 subjects, a separate validation cohort made up of 120 different subjects was used. To predict cytomegalovirus infection status, the study combined high-throughput TCR immunosequencing, statistical association of individual TCRs with disease status, and machine learning. The study at large found these results: Across donors, most TCR sequences were observed very rarely, whereas some public TCRs were present in many individuals. Cytomegalovirus status was reported to be diagnosed by the classifier with high specificity and sensitivity in both the original and validation cohorts. A later analysis had no HLA typing for the validation cohort, so co-occurrence there was scored across all 130 or so repertoires. The authors suggested that the approach could potentially be extended to other disease states and immunological phenotypes. A total of about 150 TCR beta chains were listed by the study as associated with cytomegalovirus. A later analysis found that TCRs clustered in the first cohort also tended to co-occur in the roughly 120 validation repertoires, with 94% of cluster scores above 0. In vitro tests confirmed that a few of the cytomegalovirus-associated TCR beta chains recognize cytomegalovirus antigens.

Donors formed part of the validation cohort, which comprised 120 subjects and was distinct from the first cohort of several hundred subjects. The sequenced sample consisted of PBMCs. This sequence originates from a woman aged 18-30 years in good health and CMV-seropositive. Rearrangement joined TRBV19 to TRBJ2-7; the D region possibly corresponds to TRBD2 (6 bases align). The DNA reads TGTGCCAGTATTAGGCGGGGCAGTTCCTACGAGCAGTACTTC. Its product reads: CASIRRGSSYEQYF.